A selection of T cell receptor beta chains follows, all from one sample in a study of blood T cell repertoires in COVID-19. TCRdb's table, derived via immunoSEQ multiplex PCR, lists solely in-frame clones and lacks some. The table lists around 160,000 clones, approximately 90% of them singletons, with almost 1% in the top ten. The sequenced material came from peripheral blood. The receptors here all came from a man younger than 35 with acute or convalescent COVID-19. The CDR3 runs from the conserved cysteine through the conserved F or W. Fields, in order: V gene, J gene, clone size, D gene, CDR3 DNA, CDR3 protein. A D gene is named only where the DNA matches it firmly. Clone size, where shown, is once, few, many, or a class for clones that have expanded.

v_gene: TRBV18
j_gene: TRBJ2-1
abundance: -
d_gene: -
CDR3nt: TGTGCCAGCTCACGCGACTGGGACAATGAGCAGTTCTTC
CDR3aa: CASSRDWDNEQFF

v_gene: TRBV4-1
j_gene: TRBJ1-5
abundance: -
d_gene: TRBD1
CDR3nt: TGCGCCAGCAGCCGAGGACAGGGGGAAGGCAATCAGCCCCAGCATTTT
CDR3aa: CASSRGQGEGNQPQHF

v_gene: TRBV7-2
j_gene: TRBJ2-2
abundance: -
d_gene: TRBD1
CDR3nt: TGTGCCAGCAGCCACCGGACAGGGATGAACACCGGGGAGCTGTTTTTT
CDR3aa: CASSHRTGMNTGELFF

v_gene: TRBV19
j_gene: TRBJ2-4
abundance: -
d_gene: -
CDR3nt: TGTGCCAGTAGCCTTGCGGGGTCGGCCAAAAACATTCAGTACTTC
CDR3aa: CASSLAGSAKNIQYF

v_gene: TRBV4-1
j_gene: TRBJ1-4
abundance: -
d_gene: -
CDR3nt: TGCGCCAGCAGCGCCCCCGGGACAAACAATGAAAAACTGTTTTTT
CDR3aa: CASSAPGTNNEKLFF

v_gene: TRBV6-5
j_gene: TRBJ2-2
abundance: -
d_gene: -
CDR3nt: TGTGCCAGCAGTACGGGGGGCGCGAACACCGGGGAGCTGTTTTTT
CDR3aa: CASSTGGANTGELFF

v_gene: TRBV30
j_gene: TRBJ2-3
abundance: -
d_gene: TRBD2
CDR3nt: TGTGCCTTTGATAGCGGGGGGTCTGATACGCAGTATTTT
CDR3aa: CAFDSGGSDTQYF

v_gene: TRBV15
j_gene: TRBJ1-6
abundance: -
d_gene: TRBD1
CDR3nt: TGTGCCACCAGCAGAAAACAGGGGCTCAGTTCACCCCTCCACTTT
CDR3aa: CATSRKQGLSSPLHF

v_gene: TRBV4-2
j_gene: TRBJ1-5
abundance: few
d_gene: TRBD1
CDR3nt: TGTGCCAGCAGCCTACGGACAGGCCAAAGGGGCAATCAGCCCCAGCATTTT
CDR3aa: CASSLRTGQRGNQPQHF

v_gene: TRBV7-9
j_gene: TRBJ2-7
abundance: -
d_gene: -
CDR3nt: TGTGCCAGCAGCTTAAATCCCGGGATGAACGAGCAGTACTTC
CDR3aa: CASSLNPGMNEQYF

v_gene: TRBV4-1
j_gene: TRBJ1-2
abundance: -
d_gene: TRBD1
CDR3nt: TGCGCCAGCAGCCAAGATCCCGGACAGGTCCCCCTCTATGGCTACACCTTC
CDR3aa: CASSQDPGQVPLYGYTF

v_gene: TRBV7-2
j_gene: TRBJ1-3
abundance: -
d_gene: TRBD1
CDR3nt: TGTGCCAGCAGTTTAGTTCCCCAGGGGGCTGGAAACACCATATATTTT
CDR3aa: CASSLVPQGAGNTIYF

v_gene: TRBV14
j_gene: TRBJ2-7
abundance: -
d_gene: -
CDR3nt: TGTGCCAGCAGCCAAACCTACCCCTCCTACGAGCAGTACTTC
CDR3aa: CASSQTYPSYEQYF

v_gene: TRBV3-1/TRBV3-2
j_gene: TRBJ2-1
abundance: -
d_gene: -
CDR3nt: TGTGCCAGCAGCCAAGTTGCAGGGTTAAATGAGCAGTTCTTC
CDR3aa: CASSQVAGLNEQFF

v_gene: TRBV4-1
j_gene: TRBJ2-5
abundance: -
d_gene: TRBD1
CDR3nt: TGCGCCAGCAGCCAAGATCGGGGACAGCAGCAAGAGACCCAGTACTTC
CDR3aa: CASSQDRGQQQETQYF

v_gene: TRBV2
j_gene: TRBJ1-2
abundance: -
d_gene: -
CDR3nt: TGTGCCAGCAGTGTAAAACAAACTAACTATGGCTACACCTTC
CDR3aa: CASSVKQTNYGYTF

v_gene: TRBV10-1
j_gene: TRBJ2-3
abundance: -
d_gene: -
CDR3nt: TGCGCCAGCAGTGACCCAGGGCACAGACCCTCAGATACGCAGTATTTT
CDR3aa: CASSDPGHRPSDTQYF

v_gene: TRBV5-4
j_gene: TRBJ2-6
abundance: few
d_gene: -
CDR3nt: TGTGCCAGCAGCTCAATTGACAGCCCCTCCTTGACTGGGGCCAACGTCCTGACTTTC
CDR3aa: CASSSIDSPSLTGANVLTF

v_gene: TRBV4-2
j_gene: TRBJ2-7
abundance: -
d_gene: -
CDR3nt: TGTGCCAGCAGCCAAACAGGGGGGGGTTACGAGCAGTACTTC
CDR3aa: CASSQTGGGYEQYF

v_gene: TRBV14
j_gene: TRBJ2-5
abundance: once
d_gene: -
CDR3nt: TGTGCCAGCAGCCAAGTTAGGGGGATCCAAGAGACCCAGTACTTC
CDR3aa: CASSQVRGIQETQYF

v_gene: TRBV11-3
j_gene: TRBJ1-1
abundance: -
d_gene: -
CDR3nt: TGTGCCAGCAGCCTAAACCGGGAGAGGGAAGCTTTCTTT
CDR3aa: CASSLNREREAFF

v_gene: TRBV7-8
j_gene: TRBJ2-3
abundance: -
d_gene: TRBD2
CDR3nt: TGTGCCAGCAACGTGGGCGGGGGGTCAGATACGCAGTATTTT
CDR3aa: CASNVGGGSDTQYF

v_gene: TRBV2
j_gene: TRBJ1-4
abundance: -
d_gene: -
CDR3nt: TGTGCCAGCAGTGAAGCGGCAGGAGGCTCGGGCTCTACAACTAATGAAAAACTGTTTTTT
CDR3aa: CASSEAAGGSGSTTNEKLFF

v_gene: TRBV2
j_gene: TRBJ1-2
abundance: -
d_gene: -
CDR3nt: TGTGCCAGCAAAGTTGGGGGGGCGAATGGCTACACCTTC
CDR3aa: CASKVGGANGYTF

v_gene: TRBV15
j_gene: TRBJ1-3
abundance: -
d_gene: -
CDR3nt: TGTGCCACTCAGGCGGGGGAATCAGGAAACACCATATATTTT
CDR3aa: CATQAGESGNTIYF

v_gene: TRBV28
j_gene: TRBJ1-2
abundance: once
d_gene: -
CDR3nt: TGTGCCAGCAGTTTATTAGGGAGTGGCTACACCTTC
CDR3aa: CASSLLGSGYTF

v_gene: TRBV7-9
j_gene: TRBJ2-5
abundance: few
d_gene: -
CDR3nt: TGTGCCAGCAGCTTGAGCCTTAAAGAGACCCAGTACTTC
CDR3aa: CASSLSLKETQYF

v_gene: TRBV9
j_gene: TRBJ1-2
abundance: -
d_gene: TRBD1
CDR3nt: TGTGCCAGCAGCGGATTGGGACAGTCCTATGGCTACACCTTC
CDR3aa: CASSGLGQSYGYTF

v_gene: TRBV29-1
j_gene: TRBJ2-7
abundance: -
d_gene: -
CDR3nt: TGCAGCGTTGGCGGGAAGGGCAACTACGAGCAGTACTTC
CDR3aa: CSVGGKGNYEQYF